This passage covers 21 T cell receptor beta chains from one sample sequenced in a study of T-cell reconstitution after alpha-beta-depleted transplantation in children. It was with unique molecular identifiers that the TCRbeta library was prepared. TCRdb reprocessed the PCR reads via MiXCR and lists one record per CDR3 protein. The table has nearly 250,000 distinct CDR3 sequences, 7.5% to 9.5% seen once. Material: PBMCs, mostly from graft donor cells, obtained 180 days after TCRalphabeta/CD19-depleted stem cell transplant. The receptors stem from a male patient aged 10-17 years who had a stem cell transplant for acute lymphoblastic leukemia, so the T cells may come from the graft donor.

This clonotype was seen at least ten times. The CDR3 region is CASSLRGTQYF. The CDR3 DNA sequence: TGTGCCAGCAGCTTACGGGGGACCCAGTACTTC. The chain links TRBV7-2 to TRBJ2-5; D possibly corresponds to TRBD2 (5 bases). Germline-derived CDR1 and CDR2 are SGHTA and FQGNSA. V gave up 2 bases and J gave up 7 bases, with 5 bases separating them. The CDR3 spans 11 residues.

This clonotype was detected ten times or more. This chain uses TRBV20-1 with TRBJ2-5, with TRBD1 identical over 8 bases. The germline V gene has CDR1 DFQATT and CDR2 SNEGSKA (reference sequence). The CDR3 covers 12 residues. With V trimmed by 7 bases and J by 5 bases, 6 bases remained unmatched. The CDR3 DNA sequence: TGCAGTGTCACACAGGGGGGCGAGACCCAGTACTTC. Encoded protein: CSVTQGGETQYF.

This clonotype occurred many times. The CDR3: CASSLAAGISYEQYF. The CDR3 DNA reads as TGCGCCAGCAGCTTGGCTGCAGGAATATCCTACGAGCAGTACTTC. J is TRBJ2-7 and V is TRBV5-1; no clear D. The CDR3 is 15 amino acids. V lost 0 bases to trimming and J lost 1 base, with 11 bases between them. The V gene's germline CDR1 is SGHRS and CDR2 YFSETQ.

The table lists this clonotype with many counts. The chain couples TRBV4-1 to TRBJ2-1; D is perhaps TRBD2 (6 bases). The V end was cut by 6 bases, the J end by 10 bases, with 16 bases between. The CDR3 has 13 residues. CDR1 and CDR2 from the germline V gene are MGHRA and YSYEKL. The CDR3 is CASRSASREEQFF. The CDR3 coding sequence is TGCGCCAGCAGATCAGCTAGCCGGGAGGAGCAGTTCTTC.

This clonotype appeared many times. This chain joins TRBV28 and TRBJ2-3, with TRBD2 as a possible D gene (5 bases). This CDR3 contains 17 residues. In germline, CDR1 is MDHEN, CDR2 SYDVKM. Trimming took 2 bases from V and 2 from J, leaving 17 bases between them. This CDR3 reads CASSLDRGSFLTDTQYF. The CDR3 bases are TGTGCCAGCAGTTTAGATAGAGGGTCCTTTCTCACAGATACGCAGTATTTT.

The sample holds many counts of this clonotype. The rearrangement links TRBV10-3 to TRBJ2-5; D is possibly TRBD1 (5 bases). Trimming pared 2 bases from V and 9 bases from J, leaving 13 bases between. CDR3 size: 13 residues. Germline V gene lookup returns CDR1 ENHRY and CDR2 SYGVKD. The CDR3 sequence: CAISESATRAQYF. CDR3 DNA sequence: TGTGCCATCAGTGAGAGCGCTACCAGGGCCCAGTACTTC.

In this sample, this clonotype turned up many times. This chain joins TRBV5-1 and TRBJ2-7; D may correspond to TRBD1 or TRBD2 (5 bases each). From germline, CDR1 is SGHRS and CDR2 YFSETQ. This CDR3 comprises 12 residues. V lost 0 bases and J lost 6, with 7 bases in between. The CDR3 bases are TGCGCCAGCAGCTTGGTGGGGGTCGAGCAGTACTTC. Amino acids: CASSLVGVEQYF.

This clonotype was counted ten times or more. The rearrangement links TRBV9 to TRBJ1-6, with a possible D match to TRBD1 (5 bases). Per the germline V gene, CDR1 is SGDLS and CDR2 is YYNGEE. There are 14 residues in the CDR3. Trimming left V 4 bases short and J 2 bases short, with 7 bases between. The CDR3 DNA is TGTGCCAGCAGCTCGGGACCCTATAATTCACCCCTCCACTTT. Translation: CASSSGPYNSPLHF. Complete variable domain (other parts from reference TRBV9 and TRBJ1-6): DSGVTQTPKHLITATGQRVTLRCSPRSGDLSVYWYQQSLDQGLQFLIQYYNGEERAKGNILERFSAQQFPDLHSELNLSSLELGDSALYFCASSSGPYNSPLHFGNGTRLTVT.

This clonotype came up many times. The chain links TRBV2 to TRBJ2-6, with D unclear. The germline V gene encodes CDR1 SNHLY and CDR2 FYNNEI. The CDR3 contains 13 residues. Trimming took off 7 bases at V and 5 bases at J, with 9 bases between the two ends. The CDR3 is CASKLLWANVLTF. CDR3 DNA sequence: TGTGCCAGCAAACTCCTCTGGGCCAACGTCCTGACTTTC. Together with reference TRBV2 and TRBJ2-6, the CDR3 gives the full variable domain: EPEVTQTPSHQVTQMGQEVILRCVPISNHLYFYWYRQILGQKVEFLVSFYNNEISEKSEIFDDQFSVERPDGSNFTLKIRSTKLEDSAMYFCASKLLWANVLTFGAGSRLTVL.

This clonotype was seen repeatedly, ten times or more. This chain links TRBV6-6 with TRBJ2-1, with unresolved D. Germline loops: CDR1 MNHNY, CDR2 SVGAGI (reference sequence). V was pared by 2 bases and J by 9 bases, with 8 bases between. This CDR3 is 12 amino acids long. CDR3 nucleotides: TGTGCCAGCAGTTACGTGAATGGTGAGCAGTTCTTC. This gives the protein CASSYVNGEQFF.

This clonotype was found many times. J is TRBJ2-6 and V is TRBV4-3; D unclear. Per germline, CDR1 LGHNA and CDR2 YSLEER. V dropped 0 bases and J dropped 3 bases, with 18 bases sitting between them. The CDR3 length is 19 residues. CDR3 region: CASSQDEGQKSDGANVLTF. Here the CDR3 DNA reads TGCGCCAGCAGCCAAGATGAAGGGCAGAAGTCGGATGGGGCCAACGTCCTGACTTTC.

This clonotype came up many times. This chain joins TRBV20-1 and TRBJ2-7; TRBD2 matches at 8 bases. Germline lookup yields CDR1 DFQATT and CDR2 SNEGSKA (reference sequence). J lost 7 bases, V lost 3 bases, and 11 bases had no gene match. This CDR3 has 14 residues. DNA of the CDR3: TGCAGTGCTAGTCATAACGGGAGGGCCGGGGAGCAGTACTTC. Encoded protein: CSASHNGRAGEQYF.

This clonotype was picked up many times. The rearrangement joins TRBV2 to TRBJ2-7; 7 bases agree with TRBD1. CDR3 length equals 13 residues. The V gene end was trimmed by 3 bases and the J gene end by 3 bases; junction bases not matched to a gene: 2. Germline V gene data show CDR1 as SNHLY and CDR2 as FYNNEI. The CDR3 region is CASSEYRGYEQYF. The DNA of the CDR3 is TGTGCCAGCAGTGAGTACAGGGGCTACGAGCAGTACTTC.

This clonotype showed up many times. J is TRBJ2-1 and V is TRBV28, with D possibly TRBD1 on 6 matching bases. This CDR3 comprises 15 residues. Trimming took off 4 bases at V and 8 bases at J, with 18 bases between the two ends. The germline V gene encodes CDR1 MDHEN and CDR2 SYDVKM. This CDR3 reads CASSSSQPQGYEQFF. The CDR3 DNA reads TGTGCCAGCAGTTCCTCCCAGCCACAGGGATATGAGCAGTTCTTC.

This clonotype was counted ten times or more. The V call is TRBV20-1, the J call TRBJ2-3; 10 nucleotides line up with TRBD2. The ends lost 3 bases at V and 0 bases at J; junction bases unmatched: 3. The CDR3 consists of 15 residues. The germline gives CDR1 DFQATT, CDR2 SNEGSKA (reference sequence). CDR3 loop: CSASLLAGSTDTQYF. The CDR3 DNA is TGCAGTGCTAGCCTACTAGCGGGGAGCACAGATACGCAGTATTTT.

In its sample, this clonotype was seen once. This clone may be a read error of a much larger clone one base away. This chain uses TRBV2 with TRBJ2-1, with 9 bases identical to TRBD1. The CDR3 is 15 amino acids. Germline V gene lookup returns CDR1 SNHLY and CDR2 FYNNEI. The ends lost 5 bases at V and 8 bases at J; junction bases unmatched: 10. Here the CDR3 DNA reads TGTGCCAGCAGTAGCGGGACAGGGTGTCTATATGAGCAGTTCTTC. Its protein is CASSSGTGCLYEQFF.

Ten or more counts support this clonotype. The chain has TRBV12-3 or TRBV12-4 and TRBJ2-2, with D unclear. CDR3 size: 13 residues. V lost 5 bases and J lost 5, with 9 bases in between. The CDR3 protein is CASSATVTGELFF. The CDR3 DNA sequence: TGTGCCAGCAGTGCGACCGTTACCGGGGAGCTGTTTTTT.

This clonotype was observed at least ten times. V and J are TRBV7-9 and TRBJ2-1, with D maybe TRBD2 (6 bases). Between the trimmed V and J ends, which lost 5 bases and 0 bases, there was a span of 8 bases. The CDR3 spans 14 residues. The germline V gene encodes CDR1 SEHNR and CDR2 FQNEAQ (reference sequence). The CDR3 DNA sequence: TGTGCCAGCAGCATGGACTACTCCTACAATGAGCAGTTCTTC. As protein: CASSMDYSYNEQFF. Complete variable domain (other parts from reference TRBV7-9 and TRBJ2-1): DTGVSQNPRHKITKRGQNVTFRCDPISEHNRLYWYRQTLGQGPEFLTYFQNEAQLEKSRLLSDRFSAERPKGSFSTLEIQRTEQGDSAMYLCASSMDYSYNEQFFGPGTRLTVL.

This clonotype was counted at least ten times. The V gene is TRBV24-1, the J gene TRBJ2-3; D is undetermined. Germline CDR1 is KGHDR and CDR2 is SFDVKD. This CDR3 contains 13 residues. V was trimmed by 10 bases and J by 5 bases, leaving 15 bases between them. The CDR3 here is CATRGAKEDTQYF. The CDR3 bases are TGTGCCACTCGAGGAGCCAAGGAAGATACGCAGTATTTT.

V gene TRBV20-1 combines with J gene TRBJ2-2; D remains ambiguous. The CDR3 consists of 14 residues. V lost 4 bases and J lost 0, with 9 bases in between. The V gene's germline CDR1 is DFQATT and CDR2 SNEGSKA (reference sequence). The DNA for the CDR3 is TGCAGTGCTAAGCCCCACACGAACACCGGGGAGCTGTTTTTT. Protein product: CSAKPHTNTGELFF.

This sequence joins TRBV18 and TRBJ2-6, with 10 bases aligning to TRBD2. Per germline, CDR1 KGHSH and CDR2 LQKENI. The CDR3 has 21 amino acids. V shed 3 bases and J 0 bases; nucleotides not matched to a gene: 14. The CDR3 nucleotides are TGTGCCAGCTCACCTGGGTTCCTAGCGGGGGCCCCTCTCTCTGGGGCCAACGTCCTGACTTTC. This translates into CASSPGFLAGAPLSGANVLTF.